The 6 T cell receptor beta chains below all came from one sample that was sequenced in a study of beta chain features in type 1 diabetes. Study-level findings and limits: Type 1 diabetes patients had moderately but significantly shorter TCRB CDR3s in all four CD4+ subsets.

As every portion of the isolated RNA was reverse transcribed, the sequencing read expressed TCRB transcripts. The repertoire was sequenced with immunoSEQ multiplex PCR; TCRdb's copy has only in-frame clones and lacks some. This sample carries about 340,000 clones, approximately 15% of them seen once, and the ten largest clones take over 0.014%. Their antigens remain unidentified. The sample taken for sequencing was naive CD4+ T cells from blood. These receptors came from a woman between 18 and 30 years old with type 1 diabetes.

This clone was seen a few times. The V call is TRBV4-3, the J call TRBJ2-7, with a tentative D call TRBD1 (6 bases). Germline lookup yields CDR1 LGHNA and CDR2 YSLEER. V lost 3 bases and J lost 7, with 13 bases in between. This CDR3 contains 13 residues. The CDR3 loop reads CASSQQGSREQYF. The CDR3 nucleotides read TGCGCCAGCAGCCAGCAGGGGTCTCGAGAGCAGTACTTC.

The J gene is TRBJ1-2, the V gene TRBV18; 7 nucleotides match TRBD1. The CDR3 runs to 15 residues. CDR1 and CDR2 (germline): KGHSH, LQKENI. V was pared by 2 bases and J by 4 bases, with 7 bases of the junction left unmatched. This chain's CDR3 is CASSPGQARSYGYTF. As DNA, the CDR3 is TGTGCCAGCTCACCAGGACAGGCGAGGAGCTATGGCTACACCTTC. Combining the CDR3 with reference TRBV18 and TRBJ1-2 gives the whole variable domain NAGVMQNPRHLVRRRGQEARLRCSPMKGHSHVYWYRQLPEEGLKFMVYLQKENIIDESGMPKERFSAEFPKEGPSILRIQQVVRGDSAAYFCASSPGQARSYGYTFGSGTRLTVV.

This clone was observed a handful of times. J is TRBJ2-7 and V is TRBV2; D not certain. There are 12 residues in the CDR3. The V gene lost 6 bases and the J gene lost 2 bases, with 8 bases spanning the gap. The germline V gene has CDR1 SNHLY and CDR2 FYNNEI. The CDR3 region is CASSPLAYEQYV. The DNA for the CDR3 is TGTGCCAGCAGCCCTCTAGCCTACGAGCAGTACGTC.

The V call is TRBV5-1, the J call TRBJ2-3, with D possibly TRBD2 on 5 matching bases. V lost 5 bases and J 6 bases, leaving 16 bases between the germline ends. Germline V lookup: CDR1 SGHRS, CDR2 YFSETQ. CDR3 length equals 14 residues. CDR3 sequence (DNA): TGCGCCAGCAGTCCGTCCGCATCGGGGGATACGCAGTATTTT. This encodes CASSPSASGDTQYF.

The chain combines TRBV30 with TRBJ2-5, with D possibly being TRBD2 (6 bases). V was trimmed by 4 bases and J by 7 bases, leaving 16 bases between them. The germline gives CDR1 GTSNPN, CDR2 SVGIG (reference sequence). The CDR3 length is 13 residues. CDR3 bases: TGTGCCTGGACGCCGGAGGGCCGAGGGACCCAGTACTTC. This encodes CAWTPEGRGTQYF.

This CDR3 is CASSPAAGLTYEQYF. In DNA, the CDR3 is TGCGCCAGCAGCCCTGCGGCGGGACTCACCTACGAGCAGTACTTC. The chain uses TRBV5-1 and TRBJ2-7, with D possibly TRBD2 on 6 matching bases. The CDR3 totals 15 residues. Germline values: CDR1 SGHRS, CDR2 YFSETQ. Between the trimmed V and J ends, which lost 4 bases and 2 bases, there was a span of 16 bases.